This T cell receptor beta chain comes out of a study of T cell responses to AZD1222 COVID-19 vaccine. There are 14 residues in the CDR3. The V and J ends lost 1 base and 5 bases respectively, with 12 bases between them. The V gene's germline CDR1 is LNHNV and CDR2 YYDKDF (reference sequence). The assay was immunoSEQ multiplex PCR, and TCRdb's table has in-frame clones only and misses some. This sample has about 130,000 clones; around 87% occur once, and the top ten carry 10%. This clone turned up a few times. The chain combines TRBV15 with TRBJ2-7; D possibly uses TRBD1 or TRBD2 (5 bases each). The sequences come from peripheral blood, collected on day 0 of AZD1222 vaccination. This TCR was recovered from an adult in good health. CDR3 nucleotide sequence: TGTGCCACCAGCAGAGCGGGGCCGGGGAACGAGCAGTACTTC. It is translated as CATSRAGPGNEQYF.